This T cell receptor (beta chain) stems from a study of blood T cell repertoires in COVID-19. Overall study context: Researchers got acute and convalescent COVID-19 samples from the United States, Italy and Spain.

Germline assignment: CDR1 SGHVS and CDR2 FNYEAQ. The CDR3 is 17 amino acids. Trimming at V came to 2 bases and at J to 4 bases, leaving 11 bases not matched to a gene. Assay: immunoSEQ multiplex PCR; the TCRdb copy retains only in-frame clones and omits some. The sample has 300,000 or so clones, approximately 86% seen once. The receptor was derived from a woman in her forties or fifties with active or convalescent COVID-19. V usage is TRBV7-6 and J usage is TRBJ1-1; 9 bases map to TRBD1. The sample comprised peripheral blood. Here the CDR3 reads CASSLRTGAGQGTEAFF. The CDR3 bases are TGTGCCAGCAGCTTAAGGACAGGGGCCGGTCAAGGCACTGAAGCTTTCTTT.